Shown below are 14 T cell receptor beta chains from a single sample sequenced in a study of PD-1 blockade in classical Hodgkin lymphoma. Profiling relied on immunoSEQ multiplex PCR, and the TCRdb table lists in-frame clones only, not all of them. The sample contains about 58,000 clones, 85% to 95% of which appear only once. Every patient was affected by relapse after autologous stem cell transplantation, while exposure to brentuximab vedotin was not uniform. Specimen: peripheral blood mononuclear cells (PBMCs), collected before the second cycle of nivolumab. Receptor source: a human donor with classical Hodgkin lymphoma.

In its sample, this clone was seen once. The chain combines TRBV19 with TRBJ1-1; maybe TRBD1 (5 bases). This CDR3 is built from 13 residues. CDR1 is LNHDA, CDR2 SQIVND, per germline (reference sequence). V was cut by 10 bases and J by 4 bases, with 16 bases left in between. The CDR3 DNA reads as TGTGCCACGGCCGGGGGAGTGGGCACTGAAGCTTTCTTT. Protein: CATAGGVGTEAFF. The whole variable domain, filled in from reference TRBV19 and TRBJ1-1, reads DGGITQSPKYLFRKEGQNVTLSCEQNLNHDAMYWYRQDPGQGLRLIYYSQIVNDFQKGDIAEGYSVSREKKESFPLTVTSAQKNPTAFYLCATAGGVGTEAFFGQGTRLTVV.

This clone was seen once. The rearrangement uses TRBV5-1 and TRBJ2-6; D call uncertain. Trimming stripped 2 bases from V and 1 base from J, with 13 bases between. Germline values: CDR1 SGHRS, CDR2 YFSETQ. CDR3 length: 17 residues. CDR3 sequence (DNA): TGCGCCAGCAGCTTCCGCCTCTTCATATCTGGGGCCAACGTCCTGACTTTC. Amino acid sequence: CASSFRLFISGANVLTF.

The chain recombines TRBV5-1 with TRBJ1-6; D is possibly TRBD1 (5 bases). The V gene lost 0 bases and the J gene lost 6 bases, with 16 bases spanning the gap. The CDR3 consists of 17 residues. Per germline, CDR1 SGHRS and CDR2 YFSETQ. In DNA, the CDR3 is TGCGCCAGCAGCTTGGCCAGGGCAGATTGGCTTAATTCACCCCTCCACTTT. Translated, it gives CASSLARADWLNSPLHF. Full variable domain (missing parts from reference TRBV5-1 and TRBJ1-6): KAGVTQTPRYLIKTRGQQVTLSCSPISGHRSVSWYQQTPGQGLQFLFEYFSETQRNKGNFPGRFSGRQFSNSRSEMNVSTLELGDSALYLCASSLARADWLNSPLHFGNGTRLTVT.

This CDR3 reads CAWRLGGDGYTF. The CDR3 DNA reads TGTGCCTGGCGCCTCGGGGGGGATGGCTACACCTTC. V usage is TRBV30 and J usage is TRBJ1-2; D may be TRBD1 (5 bases). Germline loops: CDR1 GTSNPN, CDR2 SVGIG (reference sequence). This CDR3 has 12 amino acids. Trimming left V 5 bases short and J 6 bases short, with 13 bases between.

This chain uses TRBV5-3 with TRBJ1-4; no firm D call. TRBV5-3 is sorted into the ORF group, with uncertain function. Trimming took off 3 bases at V and 8 bases at J, with 29 bases between the two ends. The CDR3 is 19 amino acids. CDR3 region: CARSSERATERTATEKLFF. The CDR3 region has the DNA TGTGCCAGAAGCTCGGAGCGGGCGACGGAAAGGACGGCGACGGAAAAACTGTTTTTT.

The J gene is TRBJ2-3, the V gene TRBV11-3, with 8 positions matching TRBD2. Losses at the gene ends were 3 bases for V and 6 bases for J; bases not matched to a gene: 11. From germline, CDR1 is SGHNT and CDR2 YENEEA. This CDR3 has 16 residues. CDR3 sequence (DNA): TGTGCCAGCAGCTTCTATGCGGCGGGAGGTGCGGATACGCAGTATTTT. Protein: CASSFYAAGGADTQYF.

A single count supports this clone. The V gene is TRBV7-9, the J gene TRBJ2-2, with 7 bases that match TRBD1. The CDR3 length is 17 residues. V was clipped by 5 bases and J by 5 bases; unmatched bases: 14. Per the germline V gene, CDR1 is SEHNR and CDR2 is FQNEAQ (reference sequence). The CDR3 here is CASSLTGQSDATGELFF. The CDR3 nucleotides are TGTGCCAGCAGCCTGACAGGGCAATCAGACGCTACCGGGGAGCTGTTTTTT.

The rearrangement joins TRBV9 to TRBJ1-5; perhaps TRBD1 as D (5 bases). The CDR3 has 14 amino acids. Germline lookup yields CDR1 SGDLS and CDR2 YYNGEE. Trimming cost V 0 bases and J 3 bases, with 7 bases left between them. The CDR3: CASSVGGLNQPQHF. DNA of the CDR3: TGTGCCAGCAGCGTAGGGGGCCTCAATCAGCCCCAGCATTTT.

The J gene is TRBJ2-1, the V gene TRBV19; D may be TRBD2 (7 bases). Trimming pared 1 base from V and 6 bases from J, leaving 13 bases between. The CDR3 totals 15 residues. CDR1 and CDR2 from the germline V gene are LNHDA and SQIVND (reference sequence). The CDR3: CASSIGAGAFNEQFF. CDR3 in DNA: TGTGCCAGTAGTATAGGCGCGGGGGCTTTCAATGAGCAGTTCTTC.

The sample holds one count of this clone. V is TRBV6-1 and J is TRBJ1-5, with 8 bases that match TRBD1. The CDR3 is 15 residues long. Germline V lookup: CDR1 MNHNS, CDR2 SASEGT. Losses at the gene ends were 3 bases for V and 2 bases for J; bases not matched to a gene: 3. CDR3 DNA sequence: TGTGCCAGCAGTGAGTCAGGGGGCCGCAATCAGCCCCAGCATTTT. As protein: CASSESGGRNQPQHF.

The genes are TRBV4-1 and TRBJ2-1; D is possibly TRBD1 (5 bases). CDR3 length: 14 residues. The V and J ends lost 1 base and 6 bases respectively, with 10 bases between them. Germline CDR1 reads MGHRA; CDR2 reads YSYEKL. CDR3 sequence: CASSQGWGGNEQFF. Written as DNA, the CDR3 is TGCGCCAGCAGCCAAGGGTGGGGCGGCAATGAGCAGTTCTTC.

The chain combines TRBV30 with TRBJ1-1, with a weak D call TRBD1 (5 bases). V lost 3 bases and J lost 3, with 14 bases in between. This CDR3 comprises 14 residues. In germline, CDR1 is GTSNPN, CDR2 SVGIG (reference sequence). CDR3 in DNA: TGTGCCTGGAGGGGACTCTCCAAGTACACTGAAGCTTTCTTT. Encoded protein: CAWRGLSKYTEAFF.

The chain uses TRBV5-4 and TRBJ2-7; TRBD2 matches at 7 bases. Germline loops: CDR1 SGHNT, CDR2 YYREEE (reference sequence). This CDR3 contains 15 residues. V was pared by 7 bases and J by 1 base, with 11 bases of the junction left unmatched. CDR3 sequence: CASRRERDDSYEQYF. CDR3 coding DNA: TGTGCCAGCCGCCGCGAGCGGGACGATTCCTACGAGCAGTACTTC.

The V and J genes are TRBV25-1 and TRBJ2-7; TRBD2 might be the D (5 bases). This CDR3 has 14 residues. Germline assignment: CDR1 MGHDK and CDR2 SYGVNS. The germline V and J ends were trimmed by 5 bases and 1 base, with 12 bases remaining between them. CDR3 DNA sequence: TGTGCCAGCAGTAAGCCCGGGGTTTCCTACGAGCAGTACTTC. As protein: CASSKPGVSYEQYF.